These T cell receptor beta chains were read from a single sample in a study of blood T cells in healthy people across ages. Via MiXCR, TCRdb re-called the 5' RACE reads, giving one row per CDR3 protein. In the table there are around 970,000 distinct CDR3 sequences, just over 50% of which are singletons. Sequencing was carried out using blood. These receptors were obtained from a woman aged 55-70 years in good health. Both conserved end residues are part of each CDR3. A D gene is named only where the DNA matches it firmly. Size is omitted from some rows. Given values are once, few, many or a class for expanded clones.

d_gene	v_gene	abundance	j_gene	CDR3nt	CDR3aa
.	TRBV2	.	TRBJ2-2	TGTGCCAGCAGTGAAGCCTTTAACACCGGGGAGCTGTTTTTT	CASSEAFNTGELFF
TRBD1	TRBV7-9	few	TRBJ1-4	TGTGCCAGCAGCTTAGATCCGGGACAGGGGCTCAACCCGGTGCTGTTTTTT	CASSLDPGQGLNPVLFF
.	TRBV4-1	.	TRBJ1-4	TGCGCCAGCAGCCAATGGGGGCTTAATGAAAAACTGTTTTTT	CASSQWGLNEKLFF
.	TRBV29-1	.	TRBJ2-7	TGCAGCGTTGAAGACCAGGGGGGCCCCTACGAGCAGTACTTC	CSVEDQGGPYEQYF
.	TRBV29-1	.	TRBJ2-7	TGCAGCGTTGAGGTTCCCAACAGGAGCTCCTACGAGCAGTACTTC	CSVEVPNRSSYEQYF
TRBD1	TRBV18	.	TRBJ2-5	TGTGCCAGCTCAGGCGCGGGACAGGGCTCGACCCAGTACTTC	CASSGAGQGSTQYF
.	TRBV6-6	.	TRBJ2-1	TGTGCCAGCAGCCCCTCGCTGGGGGGAGGGGGATTCAATGAGCAGTTCTTC	CASSPSLGGGGFNEQFF
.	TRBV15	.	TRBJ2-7	TGTGCCGCCAGCAGAGGGTTGGCAATCCCCTACGAGCAGTACTTC	CAASRGLAIPYEQYF
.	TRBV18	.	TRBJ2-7	TGTGCCAGCTCGCCACCGGGCGCGGCCACCTACGAGCAGTACTTC	CASSPPGAATYEQYF
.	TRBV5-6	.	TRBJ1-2	TGTGCCAGCAGCCCGAAACAGTTTTCGGATGGCTACACCTTC	CASSPKQFSDGYTF
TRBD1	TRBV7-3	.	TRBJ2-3	TGTGCCAGCAGCCCCCAGGGGGCGTCGTCAGATACGCAGTATTTT	CASSPQGASSDTQYF
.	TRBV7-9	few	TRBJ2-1	TGTGCCAGCAGCTTTACGAGTTGGGATGAGCAGTTCTTC	CASSFTSWDEQFF
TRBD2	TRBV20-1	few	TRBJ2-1	TGCAGTGAGAACCGCCGCCCGGGGCGGGAGGTTATCAATGAGCAGTTCTTC	CSENRRPGREVINEQFF
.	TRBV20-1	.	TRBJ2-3	TGCAGTGCTAGTCTCCCTTACCAGGGCTTCCTTGTGGGTACGCAGTATTTT	CSASLPYQGFLVGTQYF
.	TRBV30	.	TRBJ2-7	TGTGCCTGGAGTGTACAGGGTTACGAGCAGTACTTC	CAWSVQGYEQYF
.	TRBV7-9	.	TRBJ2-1	TGTGCCAGCACCAAAGCGACGGGATTTAGTGAGCAGTTCTTC	CASTKATGFSEQFF
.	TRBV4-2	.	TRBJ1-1	TGTGCCAGCAGCCTTCAGACGGGGAACACTGAAGCTTTCTTT	CASSLQTGNTEAFF
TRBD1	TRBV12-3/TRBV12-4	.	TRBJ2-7	TGTGCCAGCAGTGGAGGGACAGGGGGCTTCTACGAGCAGTACTTC	CASSGGTGGFYEQYF
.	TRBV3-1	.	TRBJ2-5	TGTGCCAGCAGCCAATTCGCAGGGGGGTTGGGAGAGACCCAGTACTTC	CASSQFAGGLGETQYF
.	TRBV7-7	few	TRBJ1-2	TGTGCCAGCAGCCCCTCCCCAGGGTATGGCTACACCTTC	CASSPSPGYGYTF
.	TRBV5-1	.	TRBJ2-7	TGCGCCAGCAGCAGGCACTCGGCCTACGAGCAGTACTTC	CASSRHSAYEQYF
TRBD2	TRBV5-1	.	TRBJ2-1	TGCGCCAGCAGCTTGAGAGCGGGAGGGCCATGGGAGAATGAGCAGTTCTTC	CASSLRAGGPWENEQFF
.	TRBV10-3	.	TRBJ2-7	TGTGCCATCAGTCCCGGGGACGAGCAGTACTTC	CAISPGDEQYF
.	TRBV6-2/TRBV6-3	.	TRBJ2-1	TGTGCCAGCAGTCCCGCAATTGGGTACAATGAGCAGTTCTTC	CASSPAIGYNEQFF
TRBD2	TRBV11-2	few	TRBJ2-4	TGTGCCAGCAGCTTAGTGTCGGGAGGGAAACAAAACATTCAGTACTTC	CASSLVSGGKQNIQYF
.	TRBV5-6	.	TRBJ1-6	TGTGCCAGCAGCTTGTACGGACCATCCTATAATTCACCCCTCCACTTT	CASSLYGPSYNSPLHF
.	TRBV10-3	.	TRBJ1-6	TGTGCCATCAGTCCCCGTCTTGTTGATAATTCACCCCTCCACTTT	CAISPRLVDNSPLHF
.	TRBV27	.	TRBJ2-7	TGTGCCAGCTATAAATCTGCGGGTGGTTACGAGCAGTACTTC	CASYKSAGGYEQYF
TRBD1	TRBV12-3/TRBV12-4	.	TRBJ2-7	TGTGCCAGCAGCCGAGGCAGGGGGAGATCCTACGAGCAGTACTTC	CASSRGRGRSYEQYF
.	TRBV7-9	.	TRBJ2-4	TGTGCCAGCGGCCCTTCAGGGGATGGATACATTCAGTACTTC	CASGPSGDGYIQYF
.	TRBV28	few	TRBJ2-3	TGTGCCAGCAGCCCCGGCGGGATCCGCAGGGCAGATACGCAGTATTTT	CASSPGGIRRADTQYF
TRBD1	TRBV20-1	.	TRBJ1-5	TGCAGTGCTAGAGAAGGGACAGGGTTTTCCCAGCATTTT	CSAREGTGFSQHF
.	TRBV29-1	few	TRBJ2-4	TGCAGCGTGGGCCGGGGGGCCGGAAACATTCAGTACTTC	CSVGRGAGNIQYF
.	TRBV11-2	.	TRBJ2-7	TGTGCCAGCAGCTTAGATAACTCCTTTACGAGGTCCTTGTACGAGCAGTACTTC	CASSLDNSFTRSLYEQYF
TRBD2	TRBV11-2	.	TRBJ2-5	TGTGCCAGCAGCTTAAGACTAGCGGAAACCGAGACCCAGTACTTC	CASSLRLAETETQYF
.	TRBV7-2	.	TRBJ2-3	TGTGCCGGCAGCTTACCCCCGACTCTAGATACGCAGTATTTT	CAGSLPPTLDTQYF
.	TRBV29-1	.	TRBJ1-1	TGCAGCGCCGCGGAGGACGCGCGCTTCGGCACTGAAGCTTTCTTT	CSAAEDARFGTEAFF
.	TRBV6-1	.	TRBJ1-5	TGTGCCAGCAGTGCAGGGCCCGAAAAGCCCCAGCATTTT	CASSAGPEKPQHF